The source of this T cell receptor (beta chain) is a study of blood T cell repertoires in COVID-19. Study context: There were acute and convalescent COVID-19 samples, and they came from the United States, Italy and Spain. Nucleic acid was either cDNA or gDNA, and it came from T cells, B-cell-depleted T cells, or PBMCs.

This CDR3 is 18 amino acids long. J gave up 0 bases and V 6 bases, and 14 bases lay outside the gene matches. Germline V CDR1 and CDR2: MDHEN, SYDVKM. In the original workflow: Cell counts per sample came from amplifying reference gene primers. Some clones are missing from TCRdb's copy, which holds only in-frame ones; the method was immunoSEQ multiplex PCR. The V and J calls and clone size were taken over from that table, and D and trimming were inferred from the DNA. The table lists about 52,000 clones, about 80% of them singletons. The chain employs TRBV28 and TRBJ1-1, with TRBD1 identical over 9 bases. The receptor was derived from a man between 65 and 85 years old with active COVID-19. The sequenced sample consisted of peripheral blood. The chain's CDR3 is CASRRMVGQGPMNTEAFF. CDR3 bases: TGTGCCAGCAGACGTATGGTGGGACAGGGACCGATGAACACTGAAGCTTTCTTT.